Listed here are 30 T cell receptor beta chains from one sample, sequenced in a study of technical replicates of blood from a few donors. The repertoire was sequenced with immunoSEQ multiplex PCR; TCRdb's copy has only in-frame clones and lacks some. Here the sample spans approximately 60,000 clones, approximately 83% being singletons. The specimen was PBMCs. Source of these receptors: a human donor in good health. Some clones in this sample may be carry-over from other donors' samples.

V gene TRBV5-4 combines with J gene TRBJ2-6; TRBD1 is a possible D gene (6 bases). Per the germline V gene, CDR1 is SGHNT and CDR2 is YYREEE (reference sequence). Trimming removed 0 bases at V and 7 bases at J, with 11 bases between. The CDR3 length is 15 residues. This CDR3 is CASSLVQGGANVLTF. DNA of the CDR3: TGTGCCAGCAGCTTGGTACAGGGTGGAGCCAACGTCCTGACTTTC. The full variable domain, in which reference TRBV5-4 and TRBJ2-6 provide the parts outside the CDR3, is ETGVTQSPTHLIKTRGQQVTLRCSSQSGHNTVSWYQQALGQGPQFIFQYYREEENGRGNFPPRFSGLQFPNYSSELNVNALELDDSALYLCASSLVQGGANVLTFGAGSRLTVL.

The rearrangement joins TRBV6-1 to TRBJ2-7; TRBD2 is a possible D gene (6 bases). Trimming shortened V by 6 bases and J by 3 bases, and 18 bases separated the two germline ends. The germline V gene has CDR1 MNHNS and CDR2 SASEGT. The CDR3 extends over 15 amino acids. The DNA for the CDR3 is TGTGCCAGCAGGATCTGGGGGGACGGCTTCTACGAGCAGTACTTC. Its protein is CASRIWGDGFYEQYF.

The rearrangement joins TRBV7-8 to TRBJ1-2, with 8 nucleotides matching TRBD1. The J segment lost 4 bases and the V segment lost 5 bases, leaving 12 bases of the junction unmatched. CDR1 and CDR2 from the germline V gene are SGHVS and FQNEAQ. This CDR3 contains 16 residues. CDR3 DNA: TGTGCCAGCAGCCCAAACCCGGCACAGGGGGTCTATGGCTACACCTTC. Protein product: CASSPNPAQGVYGYTF.

The chain is built from TRBV27 and TRBJ2-7, with 11 nucleotides matching TRBD2. There are 16 residues in the CDR3. CDR1 MNHEY and CDR2 SMNVEV come from the germline V gene (reference sequence). V gave up 1 base and J gave up 7 bases; unmatched junction bases: 9. The CDR3: CASSLLTSGAVGEQYF. DNA for the CDR3: TGTGCCAGCAGTTTATTGACTAGCGGGGCCGTGGGAGAGCAGTACTTC.

This clone has only a few counts. The chain recombines TRBV4-3 with TRBJ1-3; D ambiguous. Per germline, CDR1 LGHNA and CDR2 YSLEER. Trimming took 1 base from V and 4 from J, leaving 11 bases between them. This CDR3 is 15 amino acids long. DNA for the CDR3: TGCGCCAGCAGCCAAGCATCCGGAGCCGGAAACACCATATATTTT. Encoded protein: CASSQASGAGNTIYF.

The genes are TRBV30 and TRBJ2-1; TRBD1 is a possible D gene (5 bases). The germline V and J ends were trimmed by 1 base and 6 bases, with 16 bases remaining between them. The CDR3 has 15 amino acids. In germline, CDR1 is GTSNPN, CDR2 SVGIG (reference sequence). The CDR3 bases are TGTGCCTGGAGTGGGGGCCTCACTACGCGCAATGAGCAGTTCTTC. It yields the protein CAWSGGLTTRNEQFF.

The chain employs TRBV14 and TRBJ2-7, with 8 bases that match TRBD2. CDR3 length: 17 residues. V trimming: 1 base; J trimming: 3 bases; junction bases outside the gene matches: 11. Germline-derived CDR1 and CDR2 are SGHDN and FVKESK. CDR3 DNA: TGTGCCAGCAGCCAAGTCTACGGGAGGGCCATTGTCTACGAGCAGTACTTC. Its translation: CASSQVYGRAIVYEQYF.

This chain joins TRBV7-2 and TRBJ2-5, with 7 positions matching TRBD1. Germline CDR1 and CDR2: SGHTA and FQGNSA. This CDR3 is 13 amino acids long. Trimming removed 0 bases from V and 10 bases from J; junction bases left unmatched: 5. Written as DNA, the CDR3 is TGTGCCAGCAGCTTAGCAAGGGGGCTCGACCAGTACTTC. Encoded protein: CASSLARGLDQYF.

This CDR3 reads CASSSTGQGFQPQHF. In DNA form, the CDR3 reads TGTGCCAGCAGTTCCACGGGACAGGGGTTCCAGCCCCAGCATTTT. The chain employs TRBV6-5 and TRBJ1-5; 10 bases align to TRBD1. V dropped 4 bases and J dropped 7; count of bases not matched to a gene: 7. The germline CDR1 and CDR2 sequences are MNHEY and SVGAGI. The CDR3 is 15 amino acids.

This clone was counted many times. This chain joins TRBV6-1 and TRBJ1-5; 7 bases are a match to TRBD1. This CDR3 region has 14 residues. Germline V gives CDR1 MNHNS, CDR2 SASEGT. J gave up 6 bases and V 6 bases, and 8 bases lay outside the gene matches. The CDR3 DNA reads as TGTGCCAGCAGCGGCGAGGGGGACAGTCAGCCCCAGCATTTT. Translating gives CASSGEGDSQPQHF.

The V gene is TRBV6-4, the J gene TRBJ2-3; D call uncertain. The CDR3 is made up of 18 amino acids. Germline V CDR1 and CDR2: MRHNA, SNTAGT. The V gene lost 0 bases and the J gene lost 0 bases, with 16 bases spanning the gap. The DNA for the CDR3 is TGTGCCAGCAGTGACTCGGGTAATCGGAGCTCGAGCACAGATACGCAGTATTTT. Amino acid sequence: CASSDSGNRSSSTDTQYF.

This clone was picked up a small number of times. DNA of the CDR3: TGTGCCAGCAGTTACGACATCTCTGGAAACACCATATATTTT. This encodes CASSYDISGNTIYF. The chain joins TRBV6-5 to TRBJ1-3; D not certain. V was pared by 2 bases and J by 0 bases, with 5 bases between. Germline V lookup: CDR1 MNHEY, CDR2 SVGAGI. The CDR3 covers 14 residues.

The chain links TRBV6-6 to TRBJ2-7, with TRBD1 matching over 9 bases. With 1 base clipped from V and 6 bases from J, the junction kept 10 bases outside the gene matches. The CDR3 extends over 16 amino acids. Germline-derived CDR1 and CDR2 are MNHNY and SVGAGI (reference sequence). The CDR3 DNA follows: TGTGCCAGCAGTTACTTGAATCCGGGACAGGGTAGCGAGCAGTACTTC. It specifies CASSYLNPGQGSEQYF.

The rearrangement links TRBV11-3 to TRBJ2-1; tentatively, D is TRBD2 (6 bases). V was clipped by 5 bases and J by 4 bases, with 15 bases between them. This CDR3 spans 15 amino acids. From germline, CDR1 is SGHNT and CDR2 YENEEA. The CDR3 spells CASSPRGGGYNEQFF. CDR3 bases: TGTGCCAGCAGCCCGCGGGGTGGGGGATACAATGAGCAGTTCTTC.

The rearrangement uses TRBV7-9 and TRBJ1-1; D unresolved. Looked up from germline, CDR1 is SEHNR and CDR2 is FQNEAQ (reference sequence). V was cut by 5 bases and J by 1 base, with 14 bases left in between. The CDR3 contains 15 residues. The CDR3 region has the DNA TGTGCCAGCAGCCGCGTTGGCGCGGGGAACACTGAAGCTTTCTTT. Encoded protein: CASSRVGAGNTEAFF.

The chain carries TRBV9 and TRBJ2-3, with 10 nucleotides matching TRBD2. The CDR3 runs to 17 residues. The germline gives CDR1 SGDLS, CDR2 YYNGEE. Germline trimming cut 0 bases from V and 0 bases from J; bases unmatched to any gene: 4. The CDR3 DNA follows: TGTGCCAGCAGCGTAGAATTAGCGGGGGGTAGCACAGATACGCAGTATTTT. The encoded protein is CASSVELAGGSTDTQYF.

V is TRBV11-2 and J is TRBJ2-3; 7 bases fit TRBD2. The CDR3 runs to 15 residues. CDR1 and CDR2 from the germline V gene are SGHAT and FQNNGV. With 1 base clipped from V and 2 bases from J, the junction kept 3 bases outside the gene matches. The CDR3 region is CASSLVGGSTDTQYF. In DNA, the CDR3 is TGTGCCAGCAGCTTAGTGGGGGGGTCCACAGATACGCAGTATTTT.

V usage is TRBV5-1 and J usage is TRBJ2-3, with 8 bases aligning to TRBD2. The ends lost 0 bases at V and 1 base at J; junction bases unmatched: 4. The germline V gene encodes CDR1 SGHRS and CDR2 YFSETQ. The CDR3 contains 16 residues. This CDR3 is CASSLAAAGGTDTQYF. For the CDR3, the DNA is TGCGCCAGCAGCTTGGCCGCAGCGGGAGGCACAGATACGCAGTATTTT.

The gene calls are TRBV6-5 and TRBJ2-3, with 7 nucleotides matching TRBD2. The germline V gene encodes CDR1 MNHEY and CDR2 SVGAGI. Trimming removed 2 bases from V and 4 bases from J; junction bases left unmatched: 9. The CDR3 contains 16 residues. The CDR3 loop is CASSYGAGESSDTQYF. CDR3 coding DNA: TGTGCCAGCAGTTACGGGGCGGGAGAATCATCAGATACGCAGTATTTT.

V usage is TRBV4-3 and J usage is TRBJ2-7; 8 bases line up with TRBD1. Trimming at V came to 3 bases and at J to 5 bases, leaving 12 bases not matched to a gene. Germline values: CDR1 LGHNA, CDR2 YSLEER. The CDR3 sequence is 16 residues long. CDR3 protein: CASSQGIRTGMDEQYF. CDR3 sequence (DNA): TGCGCCAGCAGCCAGGGGATACGGACAGGGATGGACGAGCAGTACTTC.

The rearrangement links TRBV9 to TRBJ2-5; 9 positions agree with TRBD2. The CDR3 loop spans 17 amino acids. Losses at the gene ends were 0 bases for V and 2 bases for J; bases not matched to a gene: 8. Germline V lookup: CDR1 SGDLS, CDR2 YYNGEE. In DNA, the CDR3 is TGTGCCAGCAGCGTAGGGGTAGCGGGGGACCTACAAGAGACCCAGTACTTC. Translating it yields CASSVGVAGDLQETQYF.

The J gene is TRBJ1-1, the V gene TRBV2, with a weak D call TRBD1 (6 bases). CDR3 length: 14 amino acids. Per the germline V gene, CDR1 is SNHLY and CDR2 is FYNNEI. Trimming left V 4 bases short and J 3 bases short, with 12 bases between. CDR3 bases: TGTGCCAGCAGTGTACAGGGAGGGGACACTGAAGCTTTCTTT. Protein sequence: CASSVQGGDTEAFF.

The chain joins TRBV30 to TRBJ1-2, with 10 bases identical to TRBD1. The ends lost 5 bases at V and 1 base at J; junction bases unmatched: 1. The CDR3 loop spans 13 amino acids. Germline V lookup: CDR1 GTSNPN, CDR2 SVGIG (reference sequence). The CDR3 sequence: CAWDRGLNYGYTF. CDR3 nucleotide sequence: TGTGCCTGGGACAGGGGGCTTAACTATGGCTACACCTTC.

This chain connects TRBV27 to TRBJ2-5, with 9 nucleotides matching TRBD1. After removal of 5 bases from V and 5 bases from J, the junction contained 3 bases not matched to a gene. The CDR3 contains 13 residues. Germline CDR1 reads MNHEY; CDR2 reads SMNVEV (reference sequence). This CDR3 is CASSGTGRETQYF. CDR3 in DNA: TGTGCCAGCAGTGGGACAGGGAGGGAGACCCAGTACTTC.

V and J are TRBV5-6 and TRBJ2-7, with TRBD1 identical over 11 bases. With V trimmed by 0 bases and J by 2 bases, 4 bases remained unmatched. The CDR3 spans 16 residues. CDR1 SGHDT and CDR2 YYEEEE come from the germline V gene. DNA of the CDR3: TGTGCCAGCAGCTTGGGGACAGGGGGCGCAACCTACGAGCAGTACTTC. This sequence encodes CASSLGTGGATYEQYF.

The V gene is TRBV5-4, the J gene TRBJ2-1, with 11 bases matching TRBD2. V lost 0 bases, J lost 6 bases, and 2 bases stayed unmatched. CDR1 and CDR2 from the germline V gene are SGHNT and YYREEE (reference sequence). The CDR3 totals 15 residues. The CDR3 DNA follows: TGTGCCAGCAGCTTGGATCTAGCGGGGGGCAATGAGCAGTTCTTC. This encodes CASSLDLAGGNEQFF.

The chain joins TRBV2 to TRBJ1-1; 7 bases line up with TRBD1. With 4 bases clipped from V and 5 bases from J, the junction kept 4 bases outside the gene matches. The CDR3 has 13 amino acids. CDR1 SNHLY and CDR2 FYNNEI come from the germline V gene. CDR3 nucleotides: TGTGCCAGCAGTGTGTCAGGGGGGACTGAAGCTTTCTTT. Encoded protein: CASSVSGGTEAFF.

This clone was detected once. The genes are TRBV4-2 and TRBJ2-7; 11 bases are a match to TRBD2. This CDR3 comprises 16 residues. From germline, CDR1 is LGHNA and CDR2 YNFKEQ. The trim removed 0 bases at V and 4 bases at J, leaving 5 bases unmatched. The CDR3 DNA follows: TGTGCCAGCAGCCAAGAGAGGACTAGCGGGTTTTACGAGCAGTACTTC. This translates into CASSQERTSGFYEQYF.

CDR3: CASSFGGPYNEQFF. The CDR3 DNA follows: TGTGCCAGCAGCTTCGGGGGGCCCTACAATGAGCAGTTCTTC. V gene TRBV7-6 combines with J gene TRBJ2-1; D may be TRBD2 (7 bases). Trimming stripped 3 bases from V and 2 bases from J, with 8 bases between. Germline loops: CDR1 SGHVS, CDR2 FNYEAQ. This CDR3 is built from 14 residues.

The gene calls are TRBV6-5 and TRBJ2-2, with 8 bases lining up with TRBD1. Germline CDR1 MNHEY, CDR2 SVGAGI. The J segment lost 0 bases and the V segment lost 4 bases, leaving 4 bases of the junction unmatched. This CDR3 is built from 16 residues. CDR3 protein: CASSSSQGANTGELFF. The CDR3 DNA sequence: TGTGCCAGCAGTTCCTCACAGGGGGCGAACACCGGGGAGCTGTTTTTT.